This TCR beta chain stems from a study of T-cell memory formation after mild COVID-19 listed by TCRdb under 2021. A note on the overall study: TCR sequence clusters from the two donors were found to be largely donor specific. In a couple of donors, T-cell clones that expanded and contracted after mild COVID-19 were tracked by sequencing TCRalpha and TCRbeta repertoires over time. The cohort was made up of two young adult volunteers, one female and one male, who were previously healthy. The paper's findings and limits, for the study overall: From day 15 to 85, contracting clones showed balanced CD4/CD8 phenotypes, whereas a second wave of clones that expanded from day 15 to 37 leaned towards CD4+. The study covered only a couple of mild cases, and larger cohorts including severe cases with pre-infection samples were considered necessary. Contracting CD4+ clones turned up mainly in the CM and EM memory subsets, whereas EMRA was where CD8+ clones were enriched. SARS-CoV-2 specificity was not confirmed for the second-wave clones peaking on day 37. The detection of some responding clones in pre-infection memory suggests that pre-existing cross-reactive memory T cells joined the SARS-CoV-2 response.

Sequencing took place on an Illumina NovaSeq 6000. TCRalpha and TCRbeta cDNA libraries were constructed by 5'RACE with constant-segment primers, with sample barcodes and unique molecular identifiers being introduced. Trizol reagent was used to extract RNA from every sample. Libraries were amplified in two PCR steps, with a second sample barcode and Illumina TruSeq adapters added in the second step. Sequencing of libraries was performed on an Illumina NovaSeq with 2 x 150 bp paired-end reads. From the authors' description of their analysis: Demultiplexing of reads and collapsing into UMI-guided consensus sequences were performed with migec v1.2.7. Using mixcr v2.1.11, UMI consensuses were aligned to TRA and TRB V and J templates and then assembled into clonotypes. Expanded or contracted clonotypes were those called significant by both edgeR and NoisET, with noise models trained on biological replicates. edgeR calls used a false discovery rate-adjusted p below 0.01 and a log2 fold-change threshold of 1. As an exploratory analysis of dynamics, PCA with hierarchical clustering was applied to max-normalized trajectories of the 1000 most abundant clonotypes. Separately sequenced CD4+ and CD8+ repertoires were used to assign the CD4 or CD8 phenotype of responding clones. TCRdb handled the public reads itself, with Q25 trimming in fastp and clone calling in MiXCR, and kept productive beta chains. Each entry merges the rows of one CDR3 protein and shows their most common DNA and genes. These V and J calls originate from TCRdb's pipeline instead of the authors' own analysis. Within this sample are 350,000 to 500,000 distinct CDR3 sequences, with roughly 17% of them counted one time only. The ten top clones hold about 22% of the sample.

This clonotype was observed a handful of times. Its antigen has not been determined. No much larger clonotype is one base removed from it; base qualities were not supplied. PBMCs were isolated by Ficoll-Paque density gradient centrifugation. CDR1 and CDR2, per the germline V gene (reference sequence), are LNHDA and SQIVND. CDR3 length: 14 amino acids, cysteine to phenylalanine. Only the CDR3 DNA stays, 42 bases, in frame from base 1. V sheds 4 bases and J sheds 1 base, leaving 10 bases between their ends. Source material: PBMCs or a T cell subset sorted from them (not recorded which). The chain employs TRBV19 and TRBJ1-1, with no reliable assignment of the D segment. This TCR was recovered from a man aged 18 to 30 who had mild COVID-19 (a few samples of this study predate the infection). The sample titles of this study are shuffled in the database, so cell type and time point are left out; the donor was told from shared clones. The CDR3 protein: CASSSTAGNTEAFF. The nucleotide sequence is given as TGTGCCAGTAGTAGTACGGCGGGGAACACTGAAGCTTTCTTT. The CDR3, completed at both ends by the reference TRBV19 and TRBJ1-1 genes, gives the full variable domain DGGITQSPKYLFRKEGQNVTLSCEQNLNHDAMYWYRQDPGQGLRLIYYSQIVNDFQKGDIAEGYSVSREKKESFPLTVTSAQKNPTAFYLCASSSTAGNTEAFFGQGTRLTVV.